Listed below are T cell receptor beta chains from one sample, sequenced in a study of shared clonotypes between healthy human individuals. Clones were sequenced by immunoSEQ multiplex PCR, and TCRdb holds only the in-frame ones, with some missing. The table includes 2.3 million or so clones, over 85% detected once. The sequenced material came from naive CD4+ T cells from PBMCs. The receptors here all came from a man aged 18 to 29 in good health. Some clones in this sample may be carry-over from other donors' samples. The CDR3 runs from the conserved cysteine through the conserved F or W. Each record gives: clone size, V gene, J gene, D gene, CDR3 protein, CDR3 DNA. The D gene is left open where the match is weak. Not every row has a clone size; where given, it reads once, few, many or a size class.

clone_size: once; v_call: TRBV5-1; j_call: TRBJ2-1; d_call: TRBD2; cdr3_aa: CASRHGTSGTSYNEQFF; cdr3_nt: TGCGCCAGCAGACACGGGACTAGCGGGACCTCCTACAATGAGCAGTTCTTC
clone_size: NA; v_call: TRBV7-2; j_call: TRBJ1-2; d_call: NA; cdr3_aa: CAIPVSGYTF; cdr3_nt: TGTGCCATCCCCGTCAGTGGCTACACCTTC
clone_size: NA; v_call: TRBV5-1; j_call: TRBJ2-7; d_call: NA; cdr3_aa: CASSLVESSYEQYF; cdr3_nt: TGCGCCAGCAGCTTGGTAGAGAGCTCCTACGAGCAGTACTTC
clone_size: NA; v_call: TRBV7-3; j_call: TRBJ2-7; d_call: NA; cdr3_aa: CASSSGPSLLYEQYF; cdr3_nt: TGTGCCAGCAGCTCCGGCCCTTCACTACTGTACGAGCAGTACTTC
clone_size: NA; v_call: TRBV15; j_call: TRBJ2-7; d_call: NA; cdr3_aa: CATSRKMGTVSSYEQYF; cdr3_nt: TGTGCCACCAGCAGGAAGATGGGAACGGTTAGCTCCTACGAGCAGTACTTC
clone_size: NA; v_call: TRBV18; j_call: TRBJ2-3; d_call: NA; cdr3_aa: CASSASSGATDTQYF; cdr3_nt: TGTGCCAGCTCAGCCTCCTCGGGGGCCACAGATACGCAGTATTTT
clone_size: NA; v_call: TRBV6-1; j_call: TRBJ1-5; d_call: NA; cdr3_aa: CASGGGRVGNQPQHF; cdr3_nt: TGTGCCAGCGGTGGGGGAAGGGTCGGCAATCAGCCCCAGCATTTT
clone_size: NA; v_call: TRBV5-5; j_call: TRBJ2-7; d_call: NA; cdr3_aa: CASRASGWISYEQYF; cdr3_nt: TGTGCCAGCAGGGCGAGCGGCTGGATCTCCTACGAGCAGTACTTC
clone_size: NA; v_call: TRBV4-2; j_call: TRBJ1-2; d_call: NA; cdr3_aa: CASSQNRLDGYTF; cdr3_nt: TGTGCCAGCAGCCAAAACCGACTAGATGGCTACACCTTC
clone_size: once; v_call: TRBV9; j_call: TRBJ1-1; d_call: TRBD1; cdr3_aa: CASSAKDRGWPEAFF; cdr3_nt: TGTGCCAGCAGCGCAAAGGACAGGGGGTGGCCTGAAGCTTTCTTT
clone_size: NA; v_call: TRBV5-1; j_call: TRBJ2-3; d_call: NA; cdr3_aa: CASSFDGGLRTGTQYF; cdr3_nt: TGCGCCAGCAGCTTCGACGGCGGCCTAAGAACAGGTACGCAGTATTTT
clone_size: NA; v_call: TRBV5-6; j_call: TRBJ2-7; d_call: NA; cdr3_aa: CASSHRDWRYEQYF; cdr3_nt: TGTGCCAGCAGCCATCGAGACTGGCGCTACGAGCAGTACTTC
clone_size: once; v_call: TRBV25-1; j_call: TRBJ1-3; d_call: NA; cdr3_aa: CANQLPDTKSGNTIYF; cdr3_nt: TGTGCCAACCAACTCCCGGACACGAAGTCTGGAAACACCATATATTTT
clone_size: NA; v_call: TRBV2; j_call: TRBJ2-7; d_call: TRBD1; cdr3_aa: CASRGQLGEQYF; cdr3_nt: TGTGCCAGCAGGGGACAGCTAGGAGAGCAGTACTTC
clone_size: NA; v_call: TRBV19; j_call: TRBJ2-3; d_call: NA; cdr3_aa: CASSGGASTDTQYF; cdr3_nt: TGTGCCAGTAGTGGAGGGGCCAGCACAGATACGCAGTATTTT
clone_size: NA; v_call: TRBV5-8; j_call: TRBJ2-6; d_call: NA; cdr3_aa: CASITWGANVLTF; cdr3_nt: TGTGCCAGCATAACGTGGGGGGCCAACGTCCTGACTTTC
clone_size: NA; v_call: TRBV28; j_call: TRBJ2-7; d_call: NA; cdr3_aa: CASSLWGGAAYEQYF; cdr3_nt: TGTGCCAGCAGTTTATGGGGCGGGGCGGCCTACGAGCAGTACTTC
clone_size: NA; v_call: TRBV6-5; j_call: TRBJ1-3; d_call: NA; cdr3_aa: CASSYLDRTSGNTIYF; cdr3_nt: TGTGCCAGCAGTTACCTTGACAGGACCTCTGGAAACACCATATATTTT
clone_size: once; v_call: TRBV28; j_call: TRBJ2-3; d_call: NA; cdr3_aa: CASKVGGARTDTQYF; cdr3_nt: TGTGCCAGCAAAGTAGGGGGGGCCCGCACAGATACGCAGTATTTT
clone_size: once; v_call: TRBV9; j_call: TRBJ1-1; d_call: NA; cdr3_aa: CASSPRRVGTEAFF; cdr3_nt: TGTGCCAGCAGCCCGAGGAGGGTGGGGACTGAAGCTTTCTTT